The 26 T cell receptor beta chains reported below all come from one sample, sequenced in a study of blood T cell repertoires in COVID-19. The data were produced by immunoSEQ multiplex PCR, yet TCRdb's version contains in-frame clones alone and is incomplete. The table records roughly 230,000 clones, just under 85% of them present only once. Sequencing used peripheral blood. The source is a woman aged 55-70 years with active or convalescent COVID-19.

This clone was found once. This chain connects TRBV29-1 to TRBJ1-3, with D hard to call. The CDR3 totals 12 residues. Trimming cost V 6 bases and J 2 bases, with 8 bases left between them. CDR1 and CDR2 (germline): SQVTM, ANQGSEA. Written as DNA, the CDR3 is TGCAGCGTCCTACTTACTGGAAACACCATATATTTT. Protein: CSVLLTGNTIYF.

The chain joins TRBV2 to TRBJ2-7; the match to TRBD1 covers 9 bases. J gave up 5 bases and V 7 bases, and 6 bases lay outside the gene matches. Germline loops: CDR1 SNHLY, CDR2 FYNNEI. This CDR3 is 13 amino acids long. The CDR3: CASNEQGAHEQYF. CDR3 DNA sequence: TGTGCCAGCAACGAACAGGGGGCCCACGAGCAGTACTTC.

The table lists this clone with a count of one. Written as DNA, the CDR3 is TGTGCCAGTGGGGAGGGAGGGACAGATACGCAGTATTTT. Translating it yields CASGEGGTDTQYF. J is TRBJ2-3 and V is TRBV19; 7 nucleotides align to TRBD2. This CDR3 has 13 amino acids. Germline lookup yields CDR1 LNHDA and CDR2 SQIVND (reference sequence). Trimming took 8 bases from V and 3 from J; bases not matched to a gene: 5.

The rearrangement joins TRBV14 to TRBJ2-3; no reliable D call. Between the trimmed V and J ends, which lost 0 bases and 8 bases, there was a span of 9 bases. Looked up from germline, CDR1 is SGHDN and CDR2 is FVKESK. This CDR3 has 13 residues. The CDR3 DNA reads TGTGCCAGCAGCCAAGAACCTATTGCTACGCAGTATTTT. Its protein is CASSQEPIATQYF.

The genes are TRBV30 and TRBJ2-3; TRBD2 might be the D (6 bases). The CDR3 runs 15 residues. V was shortened by 1 base and J by 4 bases, with 15 bases between the two germline ends. Germline CDR1 is GTSNPN and CDR2 is SVGIG (reference sequence). The CDR3 nucleotides read TGTGCCTGGAGTGGGTTGGGCGGGACTGCAGATACGCAGTATTTT. Translation gives CAWSGLGGTADTQYF.

The genes are TRBV5-1 and TRBJ2-2, with 7 positions matching TRBD1. Unmatched junction bases numbered 15, after V lost 3 bases and J lost 4 bases. CDR1 is SGHRS and CDR2 is YFSETQ in the germline V gene. The CDR3 is 18 residues long. In nucleotides, the CDR3 is TGCGCCAGCAGCTACGTTCCACTAACAGGGGCAGGCACCGGGGAGCTGTTTTTT. The encoded protein is CASSYVPLTGAGTGELFF.

As for this clone: Other DNA sequences in the sample encode the same CDR3. The chain joins TRBV6-6 to TRBJ2-3; 10 bases agree with TRBD2. V shed 6 bases, J shed 2 bases, and the junction held 5 bases outside the gene matches. Germline-derived CDR1 and CDR2 are MNHNY and SVGAGI (reference sequence). This CDR3 contains 15 residues. The CDR3 DNA follows: TGTGCCAGCAGCGGGCTAGCGGGGGTCACAGATACGCAGTATTTT. It is translated as CASSGLAGVTDTQYF.

The chain employs TRBV3-1 (or the pseudogene TRBV3-2) and TRBJ1-3; D remains unclear. CDR1 LGHDT and CDR2 YNNKEL come from the germline V gene (reference sequence). This CDR3 contains 16 residues. Between the trimmed V and J ends, which lost 1 base and 0 bases, there was a span of 10 bases. This CDR3 reads CASSQVFGVSGNTIYF. The CDR3 DNA is TGTGCCAGCAGCCAAGTCTTCGGGGTCTCTGGAAACACCATATATTTT.

The chain joins TRBV5-6 to TRBJ2-5; TRBD1 matches 8 bases. The CDR3 runs to 14 residues. After removal of 4 bases from V and 3 bases from J, the junction contained 5 bases not matched to a gene. Germline V gene sequence: CDR1 SGHDT, CDR2 YYEEEE. As DNA, the CDR3 is TGTGCCAGCAGCCCGAACAGGGGGAAAGAGACCCAGTACTTC. Translating it yields CASSPNRGKETQYF.

The chain employs TRBV5-1 and TRBJ1-2; the D gene is possibly TRBD1 (6 bases). Trimming took off 0 bases at V and 1 base at J, with 10 bases between the two ends. This CDR3 has 15 residues. CDR1 SGHRS and CDR2 YFSETQ come from the germline V gene. The CDR3 DNA reads as TGCGCCAGCAGCTTGGGGACAGCAGATAACTATGGCTACACCTTC. Its translation: CASSLGTADNYGYTF.

The chain is built from TRBV30 and TRBJ2-7; 9 bases line up with TRBD2. V was clipped by 2 bases and J by 6 bases; unmatched bases: 5. Germline CDR1 reads GTSNPN; CDR2 reads SVGIG (reference sequence). The CDR3 sequence is 13 residues long. The CDR3 sequence: CAWSRVAGAEQYV. The CDR3 DNA follows: TGTGCCTGGAGTAGGGTAGCGGGGGCCGAGCAGTACGTC.

The chain links TRBV11-1 to TRBJ1-1; TRBD1 matches at 8 bases. CDR1 is SGHAT and CDR2 is FQDESV in the germline V gene (reference sequence). The CDR3 sequence is 14 residues long. With V trimmed by 3 bases and J by 4 bases, 4 bases remained unmatched. The chain's CDR3 is CASSFQGAGTEAFF. Here the CDR3 DNA reads TGTGCCAGCAGCTTCCAGGGGGCAGGCACTGAAGCTTTCTTT.

CDR3 nucleotide sequence: TGTGCCAGCACGGCAGGGTTTCCTAACTATGGCTACACCTTC. Protein product: CASTAGFPNYGYTF. The chain employs TRBV2 and TRBJ1-2, with TRBD1 as a possible D gene (5 bases). CDR3 length: 14 residues. Germline CDR1 is SNHLY and CDR2 is FYNNEI. Between the trimmed V and J ends, which lost 7 bases and 0 bases, there was a span of 12 bases.

V and J are TRBV9 and TRBJ1-1; 8 positions agree with TRBD1. CDR3 length: 13 residues. Per germline, CDR1 SGDLS and CDR2 YYNGEE. J gave up 8 bases and V 2 bases, and 5 bases lay outside the gene matches. The CDR3 loop is CASSVAGGAEAFF. The CDR3, as DNA: TGTGCCAGCAGCGTCGCAGGGGGCGCGGAAGCTTTCTTT.

V usage is TRBV7-3 and J usage is TRBJ2-1; weak D call: TRBD1 (6 bases). The length of the CDR3 is 15 residues. The germline V gene has CDR1 SGHTA and CDR2 FQGTGA. V was shortened by 4 bases and J by 5 bases, with 15 bases between the two germline ends. CDR3: CASSWSGQKNNEQFF. The CDR3 DNA sequence: TGTGCCAGCAGCTGGAGTGGACAGAAGAACAATGAGCAGTTCTTC.

The V call is TRBV5-1, the J call TRBJ1-5, with D uncertain. V lost 1 base and J lost 5, with 13 bases in between. Germline CDR1 reads SGHRS; CDR2 reads YFSETQ. The length of the CDR3 is 15 residues. The CDR3 DNA follows: TGCGCCAGCAGCTTGTTTGGCAGTTCAGATCAGCCCCAGCATTTT. This codes for CASSLFGSSDQPQHF.

Here the CDR3 DNA reads TGTGCCAGCACCGTAGGGGGGGCTACCGGGGAGCTGTTTTTT. Its translation: CASTVGGATGELFF. The rearrangement links TRBV28 to TRBJ2-2; maybe TRBD2 (7 bases). CDR3 length: 14 amino acids. The V gene lost 7 bases and the J gene lost 5 bases, with 14 bases spanning the gap. The germline V gene has CDR1 MDHEN and CDR2 SYDVKM.

The chain uses TRBV10-3 and TRBJ1-4, with D perhaps TRBD1 (5 bases). Germline loops: CDR1 ENHRY, CDR2 SYGVKD. The CDR3 runs to 15 residues. V dropped 6 bases and J dropped 3 bases, with 14 bases sitting between them. Here the CDR3 reads CAISDQGLANEKLFF. The CDR3, as DNA: TGTGCCATCAGCGACCAGGGTTTGGCTAATGAAAAACTGTTTTTT.

The V gene is TRBV20-1, the J gene TRBJ2-7; 12 nucleotides line up with TRBD2. Germline CDR1 reads DFQATT; CDR2 reads SNEGSKA (reference sequence). CDR3 length: 14 amino acids. Losses at the gene ends were 3 bases for V and 3 bases for J; bases not matched to a gene: 3. CDR3 in amino acids: CSASPGLAGYEQYF. The DNA for the CDR3 is TGCAGTGCTAGTCCGGGACTAGCGGGCTACGAGCAGTACTTC.

The V call is TRBV27, the J call TRBJ1-2, with 7 bases that match TRBD1. Germline V gene sequence: CDR1 MNHEY, CDR2 SMNVEV (reference sequence). V was pared by 5 bases and J by 3 bases, with 3 bases of the junction left unmatched. The length of the CDR3 is 13 residues. Here the CDR3 DNA reads TGTGCCAGCAGTCGGGACAGAGACTATGGCTACACCTTC. This gives the protein CASSRDRDYGYTF.

The rearrangement uses TRBV21-1 and TRBJ2-2; TRBD1 is taken as the D call from the table, unchecked against the DNA. TRBV21-1 is classified as a pseudogene. This CDR3 is built from 16 residues. Written as DNA, the CDR3 is TGTGCCAGCAGTTCCTCGGGACACCTGAACACCGGGGAGCTGTTTTTT. It yields the protein CASSSSGHLNTGELFF.

This clone is a singleton in its sample. V is TRBV9 and J is TRBJ2-7; 8 bases match TRBD2. This CDR3 is 14 amino acids long. Germline V gives CDR1 SGDLS, CDR2 YYNGEE. V was clipped by 5 bases and J by 6 bases; unmatched bases: 10. CDR3 sequence (DNA): TGTGCCAGCAGTGACTCGGGGGGGCTGCGCGAGCAGTACTTC. Translated: CASSDSGGLREQYF. Based on the CDR3 plus reference TRBV9 and TRBJ2-7, the full variable domain is DSGVTQTPKHLITATGQRVTLRCSPRSGDLSVYWYQQSLDQGLQFLIQYYNGEERAKGNILERFSAQQFPDLHSELNLSSLELGDSALYFCASSDSGGLREQYFGPGTRLTVT.

The V and J genes are TRBV7-9 and TRBJ1-4; TRBD1 matches at 9 bases. V shed 4 bases and J 6 bases; nucleotides not matched to a gene: 3. The CDR3 is made up of 14 amino acids. Germline loops: CDR1 SEHNR, CDR2 FQNEAQ (reference sequence). The CDR3 DNA reads as TGTGCCAGCAGCTCGACAGGGGGGGATGAAAAACTGTTTTTT. Its protein is CASSSTGGDEKLFF.

The V gene is TRBV7-2, the J gene TRBJ2-7; D might be TRBD1 (5 bases). There are 15 residues in the CDR3. V gave up 5 bases and J gave up 0 bases, with 14 bases separating them. Germline assignment: CDR1 SGHTA and CDR2 FQGNSA. The CDR3 region has the DNA TGTGCCAGCAGCCCTGACAGACTCACCTCCTACGAGCAGTACTTC. Residues: CASSPDRLTSYEQYF.

CDR3 residues: CATSEGGSNTGELFF. CDR3 nucleotide sequence: TGCGCCACCTCCGAGGGGGGGTCGAACACCGGGGAGCTGTTTTTT. V usage is TRBV5-1 and J usage is TRBJ2-2; weak D call: TRBD2 (7 bases). Trimming took 9 bases from V and 0 from J, leaving 15 bases between them. The CDR3 runs to 15 residues. From germline, CDR1 is SGHRS and CDR2 YFSETQ.

This clone was picked up a small number of times. This chain uses TRBV11-2 with TRBJ2-6, with unresolved D. Trimming stripped 4 bases from V and 2 bases from J, with 6 bases between. From germline, CDR1 is SGHAT and CDR2 FQNNGV. CDR3 size: 14 residues. DNA of the CDR3: TGTGCCAGCAGCTCCTCGGCTGGGGCCAACGTCCTGACTTTC. Translating gives CASSSSAGANVLTF.